A selection of T cell receptor beta chains follows, all from one sample in a study of blood T cell repertoires in COVID-19. Profiling relied on immunoSEQ multiplex PCR, and the TCRdb table lists in-frame clones only, not all of them. The sample records about 160,000 clones, about 85% being singletons. The sequencing input was peripheral blood. The receptors were sampled from a man aged 55 to 70 who had recovered from COVID-19. Each CDR3 is given with its conserved first and last residue. D genes are given only for firm matches. A clone size is listed for some rows: how often the clone was seen (once, few, many), or a class if it is expanded.

>.|TRBJ2-5|TRBD2|TRBV4-2
TGTGCCAGCAGCCAAGTAGGCGGACTAGCGGGGATAAAAGAGACCCAGTACTTC
CASSQVGGLAGIKETQYF
>.|TRBJ1-1|.|TRBV12-5
TGTGCTAGTGGTTTTGCAGTGAACACTGAAGCTTTCTTT
CASGFAVNTEAFF
>.|TRBJ2-2|.|TRBV7-6
TGTGCCAGCAGCTTATTTCCTAGCTCAACCACCGGGGAGCTGTTTTTT
CASSLFPSSTTGELFF
>few|TRBJ2-3|.|TRBV7-2
TGTGCCAGCAGCTTAGTAGGGGAAGGTAGAACAGATACGCAGTATTTT
CASSLVGEGRTDTQYF
>.|TRBJ1-2|.|TRBV29-1
TGCAGCGTTAGGACAGAGCATAACTATGGCTACACCTTC
CSVRTEHNYGYTF
>few|TRBJ1-4|.|TRBV5-8
TGTGCCAGCAGCTTGGGTGGTGGCCTGTTTTTT
CASSLGGGLFF
>few|TRBJ2-2|.|TRBV25-1
TGTGCCAGCATTTGGAGGCCAAACACCGGGGAGCTGTTTTTT
CASIWRPNTGELFF
>.|TRBJ2-1|TRBD1|TRBV6-6
TGTGCCAGCAGTTACGGCCTCAGGGGGGAGCAGTTCTTC
CASSYGLRGEQFF
>.|TRBJ2-1|TRBD2|TRBV9
TGTGCCAGCAGCCCGCTAGCGGGGGGGATGTACAATGAGCAGTTCTTC
CASSPLAGGMYNEQFF
>.|TRBJ1-1|.|TRBV6-5
TGTGCCAGCAGCACACAAGAGGGCACTGAAGCTTTCTTT
CASSTQEGTEAFF
>.|TRBJ2-7|.|TRBV19
TGTGCCAGTCAAGAGACTCCCTACGAGCAGTACTTC
CASQETPYEQYF
>.|TRBJ2-1|TRBD1|TRBV30
TGTGCCTGGAGTCCTCCGGGGACAGGACGGAGTGAGCAGTTCTTC
CAWSPPGTGRSEQFF
>.|TRBJ2-7|.|TRBV7-2
TGTGCCAGCAGCTTAGTAGGGAAAGAGGGCTACGAGCAGTACTTC
CASSLVGKEGYEQYF
>once|TRBJ1-2|TRBD1|TRBV2
TGTGCCAGCACCATAAACAGGGGTCAGGGAAACTATGGCTACACCTTC
CASTINRGQGNYGYTF
>.|TRBJ1-3|TRBD1|TRBV3-1/TRBV3-2
TGTGCCAGCAGCCCAGGGGGTAGAAACACCATATATTTT
CASSPGGRNTIYF
>.|TRBJ1-1|.|TRBV5-4
TGTGCCAGCAGTACAGGTTACGGAGTCGCTGAAGCTTTCTTT
CASSTGYGVAEAFF
>.|TRBJ1-4|TRBD1|TRBV5-4
TGTGCCAGCAGCTTACAGGGGGCTAATGAAAAACTGTTTTTT
CASSLQGANEKLFF
>.|TRBJ1-3|.|TRBV19
TGTGCCAGTAGTATCAGTAACTCTGGAAACACCATATATTTT
CASSISNSGNTIYF
>.|TRBJ1-2|TRBD1|TRBV5-6
TGTGCCAGCAGCCCCGTCGACAGGGTGAACTATGGCTACACCTTC
CASSPVDRVNYGYTF
>.|TRBJ2-5|TRBD1|TRBV29-1
TGCAGCGCCACCGGGACAGGGGGCTTTGAGACCCAGTACTTC
CSATGTGGFETQYF
>.|TRBJ2-1|.|TRBV10-3
TGTGCCATCTTTTCAGGGGTCTCCTTAATGGATGAGCAGTTCTTC
CAIFSGVSLMDEQFF
>.|TRBJ2-2|.|TRBV25-1
TGTGCCAGCCGTCGGGATTTTACCGGGGAGCTGTTTTTT
CASRRDFTGELFF
>few|TRBJ2-1|TRBD2|TRBV7-7
TGTGCTAGCAGCTTAGGGACTAGCTGGTACAATGAGCAGTTCTTC
CASSLGTSWYNEQFF
>.|TRBJ2-3|TRBD1|TRBV12-5
TGTGCTAGTGGGCCCGGACAGGTACGCACAGATACGCAGTATTTT
CASGPGQVRTDTQYF
>.|TRBJ1-1|.|TRBV7-6
TGTGCCAGCAGCTTACAGGGGATGAACACTGAAGCTTTCTTT
CASSLQGMNTEAFF
>.|TRBJ2-3|.|TRBV5-1
TGCGCCAGCAGTATAGAGACACCGGCAGATACGCAGTATTTT
CASSIETPADTQYF